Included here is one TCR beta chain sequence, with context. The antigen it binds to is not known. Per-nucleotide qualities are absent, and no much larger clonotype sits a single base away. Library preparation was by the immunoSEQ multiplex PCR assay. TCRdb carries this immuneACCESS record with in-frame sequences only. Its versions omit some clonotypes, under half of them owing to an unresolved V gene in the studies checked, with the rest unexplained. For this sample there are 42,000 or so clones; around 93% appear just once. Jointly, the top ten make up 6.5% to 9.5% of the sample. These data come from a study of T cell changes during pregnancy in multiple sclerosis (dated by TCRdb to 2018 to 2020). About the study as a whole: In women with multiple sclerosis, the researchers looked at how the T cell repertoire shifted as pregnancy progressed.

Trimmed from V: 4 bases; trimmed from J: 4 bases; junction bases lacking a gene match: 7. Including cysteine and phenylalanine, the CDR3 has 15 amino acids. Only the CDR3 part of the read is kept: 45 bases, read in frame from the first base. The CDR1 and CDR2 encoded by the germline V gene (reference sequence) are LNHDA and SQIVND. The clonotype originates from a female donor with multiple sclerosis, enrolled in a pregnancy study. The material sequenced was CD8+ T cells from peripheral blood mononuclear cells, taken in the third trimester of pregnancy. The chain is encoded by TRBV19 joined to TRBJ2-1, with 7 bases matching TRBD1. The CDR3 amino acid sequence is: CASSTDGTAYNEQFF. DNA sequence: TGTGCCAGTAGTACCGACGGGACAGCTTACAATGAGCAGTTCTTC.